This T cell receptor beta chain emerged from a study of blood T cell repertoires in COVID-19. Study-level background: Acute-phase and convalescent COVID-19 samples originated in the United States, Italy and Spain. Sample material is recorded as cDNA or gDNA derived from T cells, B-cell-depleted T cells, or PBMCs.

Original analysis: By means of reference gene primer amplification, nucleated cell counts were estimated. Assay: immunoSEQ multiplex PCR; the TCRdb copy retains only in-frame clones and omits some. From that table come the V and J calls and clone size; the DNA was used to work out D and trimming. The table includes 90,000 to 100,000 clones, 70% to 85% detected once. The germline gives CDR1 DFQATT, CDR2 SNEGSKA (reference sequence). The CDR3 spans 11 residues. Trimming shortened V by 8 bases and J by 3 bases, and 11 bases separated the two germline ends. This receptor was obtained from a woman in her fifties or sixties in a cohort sampled during active or convalescent COVID-19. This sequence joins TRBV20-1 and TRBJ2-7, with D unresolved. Sequenced input: peripheral blood. CDR3 protein: CSPRVIYEQYF. Written as DNA, the CDR3 is TGCAGTCCCCGGGTCATCTACGAGCAGTACTTC.